This entry features one T cell receptor beta chain sequence. Its antigen is as yet unknown. Data came from immunoSEQ multiplex PCR; TCRdb stores just in-frame clones and leaves some out. Of about 86,000 clones listed, about 78% are singletons. The data belong to a study of T cell responses to AZD1222 COVID-19 vaccine. For the study at large: Timing groups of about 4 and about 12 weeks for second doses were pooled.

J lost 4 bases, V lost 5 bases, and 5 bases had no gene match. Germline-derived CDR1 and CDR2 are LNHDA and SQIVND (reference sequence). The CDR3 is 14 amino acids. General study findings and limits: Clonal diversity was possibly underestimated, and white British individuals and females predominated among donors.

Sequencing used peripheral blood, obtained on day 0 of AZD1222 vaccination. The TCR was taken from an adult in good health. The chain has TRBV19 and TRBJ1-5; 7 nucleotides match TRBD1. The CDR3 nucleotides read TGTGCCAGTAGTGGGCAGGGGGGAAATCAGCCCCAGCATTTT. Its translation is CASSGQGGNQPQHF. Complete variable domain (other parts from reference TRBV19 and TRBJ1-5): DGGITQSPKYLFRKEGQNVTLSCEQNLNHDAMYWYRQDPGQGLRLIYYSQIVNDFQKGDIAEGYSVSREKKESFPLTVTSAQKNPTAFYLCASSGQGGNQPQHFGDGTRLSIL.